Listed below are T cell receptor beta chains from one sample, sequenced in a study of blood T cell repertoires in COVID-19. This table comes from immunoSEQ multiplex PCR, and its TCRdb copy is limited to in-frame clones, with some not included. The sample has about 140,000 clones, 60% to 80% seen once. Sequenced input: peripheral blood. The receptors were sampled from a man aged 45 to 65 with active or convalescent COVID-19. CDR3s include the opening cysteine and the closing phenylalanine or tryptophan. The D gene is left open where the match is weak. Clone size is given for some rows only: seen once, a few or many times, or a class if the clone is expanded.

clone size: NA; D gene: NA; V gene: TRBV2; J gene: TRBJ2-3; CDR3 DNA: TGTGCCAGCAGTCTCCCGGACGGGCGGGACGCAGATACGCAGTATTTT; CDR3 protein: CASSLPDGRDADTQYF
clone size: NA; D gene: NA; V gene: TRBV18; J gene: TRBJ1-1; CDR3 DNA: TGTGCCAGCTCACAGGTCGCGGGGAGTTACACTGAAGCTTTCTTT; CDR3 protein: CASSQVAGSYTEAFF
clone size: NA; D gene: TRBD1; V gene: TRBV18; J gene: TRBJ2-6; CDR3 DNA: TGTGCCAGCTCCACTAGGGACAGGGTCTTCGAAGCTGGGGCCAACGTCCTGACTTTC; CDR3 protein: CASSTRDRVFEAGANVLTF
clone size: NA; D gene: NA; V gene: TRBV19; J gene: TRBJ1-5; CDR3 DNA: TGTGCCAGTAGTATCTTGGACAGCCCAGGGTCCCAGCATTTT; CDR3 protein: CASSILDSPGSQHF
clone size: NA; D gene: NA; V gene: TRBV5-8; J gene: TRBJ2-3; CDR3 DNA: TGTGCCAGCAGCTTGAGGGGCTCAGATACGCAGTATTTT; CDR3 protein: CASSLRGSDTQYF
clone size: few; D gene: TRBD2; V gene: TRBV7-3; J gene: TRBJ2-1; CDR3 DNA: TGTGCCAGCAGCTTGACTAGCGGGAGCCGTGCTGGCAATGAGCAGTTCTTC; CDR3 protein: CASSLTSGSRAGNEQFF
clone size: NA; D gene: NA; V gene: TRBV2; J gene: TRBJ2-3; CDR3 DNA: TGTGCCAGCACCTGGGATGAGGGAGATACGCAGTATTTT; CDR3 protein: CASTWDEGDTQYF
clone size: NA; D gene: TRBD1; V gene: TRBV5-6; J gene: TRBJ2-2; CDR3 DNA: TGTGCCAGCAGACAGACAGGGGCGACCGGGGAGCTGTTTTTT; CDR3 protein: CASRQTGATGELFF
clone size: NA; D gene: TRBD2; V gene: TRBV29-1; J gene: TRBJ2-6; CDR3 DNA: TGCAGCGTTGAAATCCCGGGGGGGGCGGGGGCCAACGTCCTGACTTTC; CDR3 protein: CSVEIPGGAGANVLTF
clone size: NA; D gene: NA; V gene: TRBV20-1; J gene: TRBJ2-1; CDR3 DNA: TGCAGTGCTAGCTACTCCAATGAGCAGTTCTTC; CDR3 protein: CSASYSNEQFF
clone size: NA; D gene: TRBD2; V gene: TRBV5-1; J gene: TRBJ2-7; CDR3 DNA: TGCGCCAGCAGCGATCGGACTAGCGGACCGGTAGAGCAGTACTTC; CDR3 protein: CASSDRTSGPVEQYF
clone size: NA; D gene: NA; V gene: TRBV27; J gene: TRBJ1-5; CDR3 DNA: TGTGCCAGCAGTTTGGTGGCAGGCGACCAGAAAAATCAGCCCCAGCATTTT; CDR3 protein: CASSLVAGDQKNQPQHF